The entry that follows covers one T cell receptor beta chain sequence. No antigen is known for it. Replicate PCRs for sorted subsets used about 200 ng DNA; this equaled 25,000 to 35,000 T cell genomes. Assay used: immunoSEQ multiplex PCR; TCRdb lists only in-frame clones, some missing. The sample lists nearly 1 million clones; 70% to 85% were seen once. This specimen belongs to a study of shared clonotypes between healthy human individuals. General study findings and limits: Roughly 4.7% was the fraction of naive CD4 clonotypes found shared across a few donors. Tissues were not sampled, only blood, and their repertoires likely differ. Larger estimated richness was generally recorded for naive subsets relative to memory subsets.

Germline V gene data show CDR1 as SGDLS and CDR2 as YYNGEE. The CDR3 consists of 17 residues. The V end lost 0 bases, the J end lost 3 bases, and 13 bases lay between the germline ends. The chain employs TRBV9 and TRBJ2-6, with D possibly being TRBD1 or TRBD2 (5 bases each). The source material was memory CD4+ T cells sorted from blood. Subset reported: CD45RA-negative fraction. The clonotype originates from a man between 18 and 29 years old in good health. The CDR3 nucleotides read TGTGCCAGCAGCGTAGTTTCAGGGAGACTTGGGGCCAACGTCCTGACTTTC. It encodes CASSVVSGRLGANVLTF.